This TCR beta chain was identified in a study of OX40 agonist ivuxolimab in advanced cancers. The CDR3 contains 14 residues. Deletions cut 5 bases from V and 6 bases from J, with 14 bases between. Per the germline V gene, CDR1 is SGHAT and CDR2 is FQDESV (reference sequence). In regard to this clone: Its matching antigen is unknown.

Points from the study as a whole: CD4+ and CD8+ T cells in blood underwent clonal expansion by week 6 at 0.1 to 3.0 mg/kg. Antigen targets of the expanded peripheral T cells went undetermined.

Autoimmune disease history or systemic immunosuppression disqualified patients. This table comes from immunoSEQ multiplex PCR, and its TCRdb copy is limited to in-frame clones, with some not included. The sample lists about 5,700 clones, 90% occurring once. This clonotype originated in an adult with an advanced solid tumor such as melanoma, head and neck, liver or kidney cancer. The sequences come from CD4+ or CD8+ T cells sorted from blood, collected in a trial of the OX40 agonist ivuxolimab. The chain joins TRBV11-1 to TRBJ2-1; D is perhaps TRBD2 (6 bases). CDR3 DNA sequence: TGTGCCAGCAGCCTCTACGGACTAACCAATGAGCAGTTCTTC. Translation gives CASSLYGLTNEQFF.